This record covers a single TCR beta chain. This sample was included in a study of blood T cell repertoires in COVID-19. The assay was immunoSEQ multiplex PCR, and TCRdb's table has in-frame clones only and misses some. The table has around 100,000 clones, approximately 81% seen once. CDR1 is SGHTA, CDR2 FQGNSA, per germline. The V end lost 0 bases, the J end lost 9 bases, and 14 bases lay between the germline ends. This CDR3 comprises 14 residues. The V call is TRBV7-2, the J call TRBJ2-5; D ambiguous. Sample: peripheral blood. The receptor was isolated from a man in his forties or fifties with acute or convalescent COVID-19. CDR3: CASSLALNPAAQYF. DNA of the CDR3: TGTGCCAGCAGCTTAGCGCTAAATCCCGCGGCCCAGTACTTC.